In its sample, the clone carrying this TCR beta chain was seen a few times. The antigen remains undetermined. One end of the junction does not line up with germline, which may come from a read error. The data stem from a study of beta chain features in type 1 diabetes. General study results and limits: Researchers report that Type 1 diabetes patients had moderately but significantly shorter TCRB CDR3s across all four CD4+ subsets.

Reverse transcribing all isolated RNA meant expressed TCRB transcripts were sequenced. Only in-frame clones appear in the TCRdb table, and some are missing; sequencing was by immunoSEQ multiplex PCR. The repertoire has about 400,000 clones, 10% to 15% of them found once; the top ten carry about 0.01%. The CDR3 loop spans 13 amino acids. Looked up from germline, CDR1 is SNHLY and CDR2 is FYNNEI. The V call is TRBV2, the J call TRBJ1-4; D is perhaps TRBD1 (6 bases). The TCR was taken from a woman between 18 and 30 years old with type 1 diabetes. Sequencing input: naive CD4+ T cells from blood. The CDR3 loop reads CAGSRQADEKLFF. The CDR3 nucleotides read TGTGCCGGCAGCAGACAGGCGGATGAAAAACTGTTTTTT.